Given below is one TCR beta chain in context. Its antigen remains unidentified. The record originates from a study of cytomegalovirus exposure and HLA in healthy donors. Study-wide context: A subsequent analysis stated that the 100 to 150 validation repertoires were run on the same platform as the roughly 670 first-cohort repertoires.

Clones were sequenced by immunoSEQ multiplex PCR, and TCRdb holds only the in-frame ones, with some missing. The data show about 130,000 clones, 94% seen once. Germline CDR1 SEHNR, CDR2 FQNEAQ (reference sequence). V lost 5 bases and J 3 bases, leaving 14 bases between the germline ends. This CDR3 has 14 amino acids. Study findings and constraints: Diagnosis of cytomegalovirus status made by the classifier reportedly showed high specificity and sensitivity. Rarity held for most TCR sequences, but there were some public TCRs that occurred in many donors. According to a subsequent analysis, TCR clusters identified in the first cohort showed a tendency to co-occur across the 120 or so validation repertoires.

This TCR came from a woman aged 18-35 years in good health and CMV-seronegative. The chain carries TRBV7-9 and TRBJ2-7; a possible D gene is TRBD1 (5 bases). The sequenced sample consisted of PBMCs. CDR3 sequence reads: CASSPQGRGYEQYF. CDR3 coding DNA: TGTGCCAGCAGCCCCCAGGGAAGAGGCTACGAGCAGTACTTC.